The 18 T cell receptor beta chains given below trace back to one sample, sequenced in a study of T cell responses to AZD1222 COVID-19 vaccine. Generated by immunoSEQ multiplex PCR, the TCRdb table keeps only in-frame clones and is missing some. This repertoire shows 100,000 to 150,000 clones, 70% to 90% found once; its top ten account for approximately 4.5%. The sample in question was peripheral blood, obtained on day 0 of AZD1222 vaccination. These receptor sequences come from an adult in good health.

This chain uses TRBV18 with TRBJ1-1, with a weak D call TRBD1 (6 bases). Germline CDR1 and CDR2: KGHSH and LQKENI. This CDR3 is built from 13 residues. V was cut by 6 bases and J by 3 bases, with 11 bases left in between. The CDR3 nucleotides are TGTGCCAGCTCGACCTCAGGGGACACTGAAGCTTTCTTT. Translation gives CASSTSGDTEAFF. The entire variable domain, with the rest obtained from reference TRBV18 and TRBJ1-1, is as follows: NAGVMQNPRHLVRRRGQEARLRCSPMKGHSHVYWYRQLPEEGLKFMVYLQKENIIDESGMPKERFSAEFPKEGPSILRIQQVVRGDSAAYFCASSTSGDTEAFFGQGTRLTVV.

The chain is built from TRBV3-1 (or the pseudogene TRBV3-2) and TRBJ2-7, with TRBD1 identical over 7 bases. The germline gives CDR1 LGHDT, CDR2 YNNKEL (reference sequence). The CDR3 sequence is 14 residues long. With V trimmed by 3 bases and J by 1 base, 3 bases remained unmatched. CDR3 loop: CASSHRGNSYEQYF. In DNA form, the CDR3 reads TGTGCCAGCAGCCACAGGGGGAATTCCTACGAGCAGTACTTC.

V is TRBV19 and J is TRBJ1-3; D possibly corresponds to TRBD1 (5 bases). The CDR3 extends over 15 amino acids. Trimming took 4 bases from V and 3 from J, leaving 13 bases between them. Per the germline V gene, CDR1 is LNHDA and CDR2 is SQIVND (reference sequence). The CDR3 region has the DNA TGTGCCAGTAGTACCCCGGGACTTCGTGGAAACACCATATATTTT. This sequence encodes CASSTPGLRGNTIYF.

CDR3 region: CSVGQGGSSPLHF. In DNA, the CDR3 is TGCAGCGTTGGACAGGGAGGTAGTTCACCCCTCCACTTT. The chain couples TRBV29-1 to TRBJ1-6; 7 bases map to TRBD1. The germline CDR1 and CDR2 sequences are SQVTM and ANQGSEA. The ends lost 4 bases at V and 9 bases at J; junction bases unmatched: 6. The length of the CDR3 is 13 residues.

J is TRBJ2-7 and V is TRBV30; TRBD1 agrees at 8 bases. The CDR3 is 18 residues long. From germline, CDR1 is GTSNPN and CDR2 SVGIG (reference sequence). J gave up 3 bases and V 3 bases, and 19 bases lay outside the gene matches. In DNA form, the CDR3 reads TGTGCCTGGAGCCAATGGCAGGGGGCGACCCCAGACTACTACGAGCAGTACTTC. Amino acids: CAWSQWQGATPDYYEQYF.

CDR3 sequence reads: CASSRSPNGGYGYTF. CDR3 nucleotide sequence: TGTGCCAGTAGCCGTAGCCCGAACGGGGGCTATGGCTACACCTTC. The chain joins TRBV19 to TRBJ1-2, with D perhaps TRBD1 (5 bases). Trimming left V 6 bases short and J 4 bases short, with 18 bases between. The CDR3 spans 15 residues. CDR1 is LNHDA, CDR2 SQIVND, per germline (reference sequence).

The gene calls are TRBV9 and TRBJ1-2; D uncertain. V lost 0 bases, J lost 4 bases, and 10 bases lay in between. The CDR3 contains 14 residues. CDR1 SGDLS and CDR2 YYNGEE come from the germline V gene. This CDR3 reads CASSVDRFGYGYTF. In DNA, the CDR3 is TGTGCCAGCAGCGTAGATAGATTCGGCTATGGCTACACCTTC.

In regard to this clone: A read error may explain this, as a much larger clone is one base away. The V gene is TRBV7-9, the J gene TRBJ1-5, with TRBD1 matching over 9 bases. Germline V lookup: CDR1 SEHNR, CDR2 FQNEAQ (reference sequence). CDR3 length equals 14 residues. The CDR3 region has the DNA TGTGCCAACAGCTTGGACAGGGGAGATCAGCCCCAGCATTTT. It codes for CANSLDRGDQPQHF.

The V and J genes are TRBV11-2 and TRBJ1-1; no clear D gene. V was pared by 3 bases and J by 3 bases, with 8 bases between. CDR1 SGHAT and CDR2 FQNNGV come from the germline V gene. The CDR3 is made up of 13 amino acids. Written as DNA, the CDR3 is TGTGCCAGCAGCTTTCGCGCGGACACTGAAGCTTTCTTT. Translated, it gives CASSFRADTEAFF. The full variable domain, rest sourced from reference TRBV11-2 and TRBJ1-1, is EAGVAQSPRYKIIEKRQSVAFWCNPISGHATLYWYQQILGQGPKLLIQFQNNGVVDDSQLPKDRFSAERLKGVDSTLKIQPAKLEDSAVYLCASSFRADTEAFFGQGTRLTVV.

This clone has only one observation. This chain uses TRBV7-2 with TRBJ2-4; tentatively, D is TRBD1 (6 bases). CDR1 and CDR2 (germline): SGHTA, FQGNSA. The CDR3 loop spans 13 amino acids. Trimming removed 2 bases from V and 12 bases from J, with 14 bases in between. CDR3 region: CASSLSPGTSQYF. The CDR3 region has the DNA TGTGCCAGCAGCTTAAGCCCTGGGACAAGTCAGTACTTC.

This rearrangement joins TRBV7-8 to TRBJ1-2; 7 nucleotides line up with TRBD1. The CDR3 consists of 13 residues. V gave up 5 bases and J gave up 3 bases; unmatched junction bases: 3. Germline loops: CDR1 SGHVS, CDR2 FQNEAQ. The CDR3 DNA is TGTGCCAGCAGCAAGGGGGCTGACTATGGCTACACCTTC. Translated, it gives CASSKGADYGYTF.

This chain uses TRBV3-1 (or the pseudogene TRBV3-2) with TRBJ1-2; D is perhaps TRBD1 (6 bases). The V end was cut by 7 bases, the J end by 5 bases, with 26 bases between. This CDR3 has 17 amino acids. The germline V gene encodes CDR1 LGHDT and CDR2 YNNKEL (reference sequence). CDR3 amino acids: CASTMLGGPGQRYGYTF. As DNA, the CDR3 is TGTGCCAGCACCATGTTAGGGGGACCGGGGCAACGTTATGGCTACACCTTC.

To note about this clone: Germline and junction disagree at one end, which may indicate a read error. Written as DNA, the CDR3 is TGTGCCAGCAGCTCCACCCTGGAGGGGGGATTATGGTTT. Translating gives CASSSTLEGGLWF. The V gene is TRBV7-9, the J gene TRBJ1-1; possibly TRBD1 for D (6 bases). Germline assignment: CDR1 SEHNR and CDR2 FQNEAQ (reference sequence). CDR3 length: 13 residues.

The genes are TRBV6-5 and TRBJ1-4; the match to TRBD1 covers 9 bases. This CDR3 has 16 amino acids. Trimming removed 2 bases from V and 7 bases from J; junction bases left unmatched: 8. The germline gives CDR1 MNHEY, CDR2 SVGAGI. CDR3 sequence: CASSYTRTGAGEKLFF. As DNA, the CDR3 is TGTGCCAGCAGTTACACCCGGACAGGGGCAGGTGAAAAACTGTTTTTT.

In this sample, this clone turned up a few times. DNA of the CDR3: TGTGCCAGCAGCTCCCGGTCAACTCCGGAGAGCAATCAGCCCCAGCATTTT. Its translation: CASSSRSTPESNQPQHF. This rearrangement joins TRBV7-2 to TRBJ1-5; no clear D gene. The V and J ends lost 4 bases and 1 base respectively, with 17 bases between them. The CDR3 runs 17 residues. Germline loops: CDR1 SGHTA, CDR2 FQGNSA.

The chain uses TRBV5-1 and TRBJ2-3; the match to TRBD1 covers 8 bases. CDR3 length: 16 amino acids. The germline V gene encodes CDR1 SGHRS and CDR2 YFSETQ. Trimming took 4 bases from V and 5 from J; bases not matched to a gene: 12. CDR3 region: CASSLGTGGQGDTQYF. The DNA of the CDR3 is TGCGCCAGCAGCCTAGGGACAGGTGGGCAGGGAGATACGCAGTATTTT.

The chain carries TRBV19 and TRBJ2-1; 7 positions agree with TRBD1. The CDR3 spans 15 residues. V was pared by 7 bases and J by 9 bases, with 15 bases of the junction left unmatched. Germline CDR1 is LNHDA and CDR2 is SQIVND (reference sequence). The CDR3 DNA reads TGTGCCAGTACCGTTAGGGGGCACGGAATGGGTGAGCAGTTCTTC. Protein sequence: CASTVRGHGMGEQFF.

The V call is TRBV7-9, the J call TRBJ1-2; 7 bases map to TRBD1. V lost 4 bases to trimming and J lost 3 bases; unmatched junction nucleotides: 8. Per germline, CDR1 SEHNR and CDR2 FQNEAQ (reference sequence). The CDR3 has 15 residues. DNA for the CDR3: TGTGCCAGCAGCTCTACAGGGGCTTCCTACTATGGCTACACCTTC. Amino acid sequence: CASSSTGASYYGYTF.